The 17 T cell receptor beta chains presented below share a single source sample, sequenced in a study of cytomegalovirus exposure and HLA in healthy donors. With 60 Vbeta and 13 Jbeta primers, the PCR was carried out. TCRdb's table, derived via immunoSEQ multiplex PCR, lists solely in-frame clones and lacks some. The sample has about 150,000 clones, over 65% seen once. The sequencing input was PBMCs. The receptors here all came from a man aged 35 to 55 in good health and CMV-seropositive.

J is TRBJ2-5 and V is TRBV2, with TRBD1 matching 8 bases. The J call may be mistaken, given a closer DNA end match to TRBJ2-7. The CDR3 is 14 residues long. Germline V gives CDR1 SNHLY, CDR2 FYNNEI. The CDR3 loop reads CASSEGWTGSEQYF. Written as DNA, the CDR3 is TGTGCCAGCAGTGAAGGCTGGACAGGGAGCGAGCAGTACTTC.

The V and J genes are TRBV4-2 and TRBJ2-1; 7 positions match TRBD2. This CDR3 is 15 amino acids long. CDR1 is LGHNA and CDR2 is YNFKEQ in the germline V gene. The junction had 9 bases not matched to a gene; V was cut back by 0 bases and J by 10 bases. This CDR3 is CASSQDPPAGKEQFF. For the CDR3, the DNA is TGTGCCAGCAGCCAAGACCCCCCAGCGGGAAAGGAGCAGTTCTTC.

V is TRBV5-1 and J is TRBJ1-2; D is undetermined. V lost 0 bases to trimming and J lost 4 bases, with 13 bases between them. The CDR3 spans 15 residues. The germline gives CDR1 SGHRS, CDR2 YFSETQ. CDR3 in DNA: TGCGCCAGCAGCTTGGAAACGGGATTGGGCTATGGCTACACCTTC. It codes for CASSLETGLGYGYTF.

The chain employs TRBV11-2 and TRBJ2-7; perhaps TRBD1 as D (7 bases). The CDR3 length is 15 residues. Per the germline V gene, CDR1 is SGHAT and CDR2 is FQNNGV. The V end was cut by 6 bases, the J end by 7 bases, with 22 bases between. CDR3 amino acids: CASSPGGGFQGEQYF. As DNA, the CDR3 is TGTGCCAGCAGTCCCGGAGGGGGCTTTCAGGGAGAGCAGTACTTC.

CDR3 sequence reads: CAIRGDGNSPLHF. DNA of the CDR3: TGTGCCATCAGAGGGGATGGTAATTCACCCCTCCACTTT. The V gene is TRBV10-3, the J gene TRBJ1-6; D may be TRBD1 (5 bases). The V and J ends lost 6 bases and 6 bases respectively, with 9 bases between them. This CDR3 has 13 residues. CDR1 is ENHRY, CDR2 SYGVKD, per germline.

This clone has ten or more counts. The chain carries TRBV6-5 and TRBJ1-2; 7 bases align to TRBD1. The J segment lost 6 bases and the V segment lost 0 bases, leaving 7 bases of the junction unmatched. Germline V gene data show CDR1 as MNHEY and CDR2 as SVGAGI. The CDR3 consists of 15 residues. Written as DNA, the CDR3 is TGTGCCAGCAGTTACTCGTACAGGGGAGAGCATGGCTACACCTTC. The encoded protein is CASSYSYRGEHGYTF.

The gene calls are TRBV11-2 and TRBJ1-1; TRBD1 is a possible D gene (6 bases). In germline, CDR1 is SGHAT, CDR2 FQNNGV. This CDR3 spans 14 amino acids. V was pared by 8 bases and J by 3 bases, with 16 bases between. The CDR3 DNA sequence: TGTGCCAGCGGCCATCGGACAGTTTACACTGAAGCTTTCTTT. Translating it yields CASGHRTVYTEAFF.

This clone appeared once. The V call is TRBV19, the J call TRBJ2-6; D gene unclear. V was pared by 7 bases and J by 2 bases, with 6 bases between. Germline CDR1 reads LNHDA; CDR2 reads SQIVND (reference sequence). The length of the CDR3 is 13 residues. The CDR3, as DNA: TGTGCCAGTACTCAGACTGGGGCCAACGTCCTGACTTTC. This encodes CASTQTGANVLTF.

This chain joins TRBV5-4 and TRBJ1-2, with D possibly being TRBD1 (6 bases). Germline CDR1 reads SGHNT; CDR2 reads YYREEE (reference sequence). This CDR3 region has 14 residues. Deletions cut 1 base from V and 3 bases from J, with 10 bases between. CDR3 protein: CASSLRTDHYGYTF. The CDR3 nucleotides are TGTGCCAGCAGCTTGAGGACAGACCACTATGGCTACACCTTC.

V is TRBV28 and J is TRBJ2-1; maybe TRBD2 (6 bases). The germline CDR1 and CDR2 sequences are MDHEN and SYDVKM. The CDR3 covers 17 residues. Trimming removed 5 bases from V and 7 bases from J, with 24 bases in between. The CDR3 reads CASSRSRGGTRDNEQFF. In nucleotides, the CDR3 is TGTGCCAGCAGTCGCTCTCGGGGCGGGACCAGGGATAATGAGCAGTTCTTC. Complete variable domain (other parts from reference TRBV28 and TRBJ2-1): DVKVTQSSRYLVKRTGEKVFLECVQDMDHENMFWYRQDPGLGLRLIYFSYDVKMKEKGDIPEGYSVSREKKERFSLILESASTNQTSMYLCASSRSRGGTRDNEQFFGPGTRLTVL.

J is TRBJ2-1 and V is TRBV4-1; 9 bases map to TRBD1. CDR3 length equals 16 residues. CDR1 MGHRA and CDR2 YSYEKL come from the germline V gene. V was clipped by 4 bases and J by 4 bases; unmatched bases: 8. CDR3 protein: CASSRRTGDLYNEQFF. The CDR3 DNA follows: TGCGCCAGCAGCCGAAGGACAGGGGACTTATACAATGAGCAGTTCTTC.

This chain connects TRBV27 to TRBJ1-6, with D possibly TRBD1 on 5 matching bases. Trimming took 2 bases from V and 0 from J, leaving 11 bases between them. CDR1 is MNHEY and CDR2 is SMNVEV in the germline V gene (reference sequence). CDR3 length equals 17 residues. The CDR3 DNA follows: TGTGCCAGCAGTTTAATGGGGCCCAGCTCCTATAATTCACCCCTCCACTTT. This encodes CASSLMGPSSYNSPLHF.

The DNA of the CDR3 is TGTGCCAGCTCACCGAGTGGCCTAGGGGAACAAGAGACCCAGTACTTC. This sequence encodes CASSPSGLGEQETQYF. The chain carries TRBV18 and TRBJ2-5; possible D gene TRBD1, 5 bases. The CDR3 is 16 residues long. V lost 3 bases, J lost 2 bases, and 16 bases lay in between. Germline V gene sequence: CDR1 KGHSH, CDR2 LQKENI. Together with reference TRBV18 and TRBJ2-5, the CDR3 gives the full variable domain: NAGVMQNPRHLVRRRGQEARLRCSPMKGHSHVYWYRQLPEEGLKFMVYLQKENIIDESGMPKERFSAEFPKEGPSILRIQQVVRGDSAAYFCASSPSGLGEQETQYFGPGTRLLVL.

The J gene is TRBJ2-7, the V gene TRBV15; D may be TRBD1 (6 bases). Germline CDR1 is LNHNV and CDR2 is YYDKDF (reference sequence). The germline V and J ends were trimmed by 0 bases and 6 bases, with 12 bases remaining between them. CDR3 length equals 14 residues. CDR3 bases: TGTGCCACCAGCAGAGATCACAGGGTGGGCGAGCAGTACTTC. Amino acid sequence: CATSRDHRVGEQYF.

In DNA form, the CDR3 reads TGTGCCAGTAGCAACAGGGGAGGCGGGACAGATACGCAGTATTTT. Translation gives CASSNRGGGTDTQYF. V gene TRBV19 combines with J gene TRBJ2-3, with D maybe TRBD1 (7 bases). Per the germline V gene, CDR1 is LNHDA and CDR2 is SQIVND (reference sequence). Deletions cut 6 bases from V and 3 bases from J, with 16 bases between. This CDR3 is built from 15 residues.

This clone was picked up one time. V and J are TRBV6-5 and TRBJ2-5; the D gene is possibly TRBD1 (6 bases). V shed 4 bases and J shed 4 bases, with 10 bases lying between them. From germline, CDR1 is MNHEY and CDR2 SVGAGI. The CDR3 loop spans 13 amino acids. In nucleotides, the CDR3 is TGTGCCAGCAGTTTGGGGGCGGGAGAGACCCAGTACTTC. Translating it yields CASSLGAGETQYF.

This chain uses TRBV29-1 with TRBJ1-5, with no clear D. The germline V gene encodes CDR1 SQVTM and CDR2 ANQGSEA. V was shortened by 4 bases and J by 7 bases, with 14 bases between the two germline ends. This CDR3 contains 13 residues. CDR3 coding DNA: TGCAGCGTTGGGGAGGGCTTCGGACAGCCCCAGCATTTT. Encoded protein: CSVGEGFGQPQHF.